The following is a T cell receptor beta chain sequence with its context. This entry belongs to a study of blood T cells in healthy people across ages. The use of a sample-barcoded 5' primer and a J-beta primer mix characterized a second PCR of roughly 6 to 11 cycles. One entry per CDR3 protein, called by TCRdb with MiXCR from the 5' RACE reads. This table holds around 750,000 distinct CDR3 sequences, about 48% found once. The ends were cut back, 6 bases at V and 4 bases at J, with 17 bases in the middle. This CDR3 is built from 15 residues. CDR1 and CDR2 from the germline V gene are ENHRY and SYGVKD. Sequencing was performed on blood. The sequence was obtained from an older man in good health. The rearrangement uses TRBV10-3 and TRBJ2-3; D is tentatively TRBD1 or TRBD2 (6 bases each). This chain's CDR3 is CAIRRDGGRSDTQYF. The CDR3 DNA is TGTGCCATCAGGCGGGACGGGGGCAGATCAGATACGCAGTATTTT.